The 8 T cell receptor beta chains presented below share a single source sample, sequenced in a study of cytomegalovirus exposure and HLA in healthy donors. 13 Jbeta primers and 60 Vbeta primers were used for the PCR. The data were produced by immunoSEQ multiplex PCR, yet TCRdb's version contains in-frame clones alone and is incomplete. The sample lists around 190,000 clones; roughly 80% were seen once. Sequenced sample: PBMCs. These receptors were obtained from a woman aged 45-65 years in good health and CMV-seronegative.

The gene calls are TRBV6-5 and TRBJ1-2, with D uncertain. Trimming took 0 bases from V and 8 from J, leaving 16 bases between them. The CDR3 spans 15 residues. Germline CDR1 MNHEY, CDR2 SVGAGI. The CDR3 loop is CASSYSNNGQDGYTF. In DNA, the CDR3 is TGTGCCAGCAGTTACTCGAACAATGGGCAAGACGGCTACACCTTC.

The gene calls are TRBV4-2 and TRBJ1-4; tentatively, D is TRBD1 (5 bases). Trimming removed 5 bases from V and 6 bases from J, with 16 bases in between. Germline loops: CDR1 LGHNA, CDR2 YNFKEQ. The CDR3 consists of 15 residues. CDR3 region: CASSLDNWGDEKLFF. CDR3 nucleotide sequence: TGTGCCAGCAGCTTGGACAACTGGGGCGATGAAAAACTGTTTTTT.

This rearrangement joins TRBV29-1 to TRBJ1-2, with D perhaps TRBD1 (5 bases). The length of the CDR3 is 15 residues. V shed 3 bases and J shed 6 bases, with 20 bases lying between them. Germline V lookup: CDR1 SQVTM, CDR2 ANQGSEA. The CDR3 spells CSVDFTTTVYHGYTF. CDR3 bases: TGCAGCGTTGATTTCACAACGACAGTTTACCATGGCTACACCTTC.

In nucleotides, the CDR3 is TGTGCCAGCAGCCGGACTAGCGGGGCTGAAGAGACCCAGTACTTC. Its protein product is CASSRTSGAEETQYF. The chain links TRBV7-9 to TRBJ2-5, with 12 bases matching TRBD2. Unmatched junction bases numbered 4, after V lost 5 bases and J lost 3 bases. The CDR3 is 15 amino acids. The germline gives CDR1 SEHNR, CDR2 FQNEAQ (reference sequence).

The chain uses TRBV10-3 and TRBJ1-2, with 11 bases fitting TRBD1. Trimming cost V 4 bases and J 6 bases; bases outside gene matches: 7. The CDR3 loop spans 15 amino acids. Germline V lookup: CDR1 ENHRY, CDR2 SYGVKD. CDR3 region: CAISAWDRGEHGYTF. The CDR3 region has the DNA TGTGCCATCAGTGCTTGGGACAGGGGGGAACATGGCTACACCTTC.

This chain links TRBV6-6 with TRBJ2-4; TRBD1 matches at 9 bases. Germline trimming cut 4 bases from V and 7 bases from J; bases unmatched to any gene: 8. The CDR3 sequence is 15 residues long. In germline, CDR1 is MNHNY, CDR2 SVGAGI (reference sequence). The CDR3 region is CASSSARDRANIQYF. CDR3 DNA sequence: TGTGCCAGCAGTTCCGCCCGGGACAGGGCGAACATTCAGTACTTC.

V is TRBV6-1 and J is TRBJ1-2; D ambiguous. CDR3 length equals 13 residues. V was pared by 1 base and J by 4 bases, with 7 bases between. CDR1 is MNHNS and CDR2 is SASEGT in the germline V gene. Here the CDR3 reads CASSEGLIYGYTF. The CDR3 nucleotides are TGTGCCAGCAGTGAAGGACTGATCTATGGCTACACCTTC.

This clone showed up just once. The chain has TRBV7-2 and TRBJ2-3; 10 bases align to TRBD2. The CDR3 extends over 17 amino acids. Germline trimming cut 5 bases from V and 4 bases from J; bases unmatched to any gene: 12. From germline, CDR1 is SGHTA and CDR2 FQGNSA. CDR3: CASSDYRAGGLADTQYF. The DNA for the CDR3 is TGTGCCAGCAGCGATTATAGAGCGGGAGGGCTTGCAGATACGCAGTATTTT.